This TCR beta chain is from a study of shared clonotypes between healthy human individuals. Assay: immunoSEQ multiplex PCR; the TCRdb copy retains only in-frame clones and omits some. This sample has over a million clones, with 98% to 99% found just once. The CDR3 length is 18 residues. CDR1 is MDHEN, CDR2 SYDVKM, per germline. Trimming took 5 bases from V and 4 from J; bases not matched to a gene: 11. This receptor was identified in a man aged 25 to 45 in good health. Sequenced: naive CD4+ T cells sorted from blood. Regarding subset: CD45RA+ positively selected. The chain carries TRBV28 and TRBJ2-3; the match to TRBD2 covers 14 bases. CDR3 in DNA: TGTGCCAGCAGTAACTTAACCGGGACTAGCGGGAGATCAGATACGCAGTATTTT. Translation: CASSNLTGTSGRSDTQYF.